The rows below give T cell receptor beta chains drawn from one sample of a study of cytomegalovirus exposure and HLA in healthy donors. Method: immunoSEQ multiplex PCR; TCRdb's copy keeps in-frame clones and lacks some. The table lists about 200,000 clones, 82% of them singletons. Sequencing was performed on PBMCs. Receptors originate from a woman aged 40 to 49 in good health and CMV-seronegative. CDR3s include the opening cysteine and the closing phenylalanine or tryptophan. A D gene is named only where the DNA matches it firmly. Where a row states a size, it is once, few, many or the class of an expanded clone; other rows omit it.

D	V	J	size	DNA	CDR3
.	TRBV4-1	TRBJ2-4	.	TGCGCCAGCAGCCCACGAGGGGCCAAAAACATTCAGTACTTC	CASSPRGAKNIQYF
TRBD1	TRBV10-3	TRBJ2-7	.	TGTGCCATCAGTGACCCAATGTCGGGACAGAGCTCCTACGAGCAGTACTTC	CAISDPMSGQSSYEQYF
.	TRBV19	TRBJ1-5	.	TGTGCCAGTAGTAATGGGCAGGGGTACAATCAGCCCCAGCATTTT	CASSNGQGYNQPQHF
.	TRBV6-5	TRBJ1-5	.	TGTGCCAGCAATCCTACCCACGGGGTCAATCAGCCCCAGCATTTT	CASNPTHGVNQPQHF
TRBD1	TRBV6-6	TRBJ2-5	.	TGTGCCAGCAGTTACGTTAAACAGGGGAGAGAGACCCAGTACTTC	CASSYVKQGRETQYF
TRBD1	TRBV27	TRBJ2-7	.	TGTGCCAGCAGTTTATCTCGCGGACAGGGGTTCGAGCAGTACTTC	CASSLSRGQGFEQYF
TRBD2	TRBV9	TRBJ2-5	.	TGTGCCAGCAGCGTAGAAGGACTAGCGGGAGTCGAGACCCAGTACTTC	CASSVEGLAGVETQYF
.	TRBV5-4	TRBJ1-1	.	TGTGCCAGCAGCTTGGCGGGGGGTAGATTTGAAGCTTTCTTT	CASSLAGGRFEAFF
.	TRBV27	TRBJ2-7	.	TGTGCCAGCAGTTTGTCCTCCGGGACACCCTATAGTCACTACTTC	CASSLSSGTPYSHYF
TRBD2	TRBV9	TRBJ2-3	.	TGTGCCAGCAGCGAGGCTAGCGGGAGGAGCACAGATACGCAGTATTTT	CASSEASGRSTDTQYF
TRBD1	TRBV5-5	TRBJ1-2	.	TGTGCCAGCAGCTTAGTGGGACAGCTTAACTATGGCTACACCTTC	CASSLVGQLNYGYTF
.	TRBV9	TRBJ1-1	.	TGTGCCAGCAGCGTAGATGGGGCAGCCTTTAAAGCTTTCTTT	CASSVDGAAFKAFF
TRBD1	TRBV27	TRBJ2-7	few	TGTGCCAGCAGTTGGGCAGGGGGCCACGAGCAGTACTTC	CASSWAGGHEQYF